What follows are 27 T cell receptor beta chains derived from one specimen sequenced in a study of cytomegalovirus exposure and HLA in healthy donors. Profiling relied on immunoSEQ multiplex PCR, and the TCRdb table lists in-frame clones only, not all of them. The sample yields about 200,000 clones, around four fifths seen once. The sample comprised PBMCs. All receptors come from a woman between 18 and 30 years old in good health and CMV-seronegative.

The V gene is TRBV18, the J gene TRBJ2-7, with D tentatively TRBD1 (6 bases). Germline V lookup: CDR1 KGHSH, CDR2 LQKENI. The CDR3 has 17 residues. Between the trimmed V and J ends, which lost 3 bases and 3 bases, there was a span of 21 bases. The CDR3 here is CASSPAFPATGVYEQYF. The CDR3 DNA sequence: TGTGCCAGCTCACCGGCATTCCCTGCGACAGGAGTCTACGAGCAGTACTTC. Supplemented by reference TRBV18 and TRBJ2-7, the full variable domain reads NAGVMQNPRHLVRRRGQEARLRCSPMKGHSHVYWYRQLPEEGLKFMVYLQKENIIDESGMPKERFSAEFPKEGPSILRIQQVVRGDSAAYFCASSPAFPATGVYEQYFGPGTRLTVT.

The chain couples TRBV9 to TRBJ1-3; 9 bases are a match to TRBD1. The germline V gene has CDR1 SGDLS and CDR2 YYNGEE. V dropped 3 bases and J dropped 2; count of bases not matched to a gene: 3. The CDR3 length is 15 residues. Here the CDR3 reads CASSATGGAGNTIYF. The CDR3 DNA reads TGTGCCAGCAGCGCGACAGGGGGAGCTGGAAACACCATATATTTT.

The chain links TRBV5-4 to TRBJ2-7, with 7 bases fitting TRBD1. In germline, CDR1 is SGHNT, CDR2 YYREEE (reference sequence). There are 14 residues in the CDR3. The J segment lost 3 bases and the V segment lost 2 bases, leaving 5 bases of the junction unmatched. CDR3 protein: CASSLPNRGYEQYF. CDR3 DNA sequence: TGTGCCAGCAGCTTACCGAACAGGGGCTACGAGCAGTACTTC.

The chain carries TRBV30 and TRBJ1-2; the D gene is possibly TRBD1 (6 bases). Germline CDR1 reads GTSNPN; CDR2 reads SVGIG (reference sequence). Trimming removed 4 bases at V and 2 bases at J, with 8 bases between. This CDR3 has 12 amino acids. This CDR3 is CAWTRGNYGYTF. CDR3 bases: TGTGCCTGGACGAGGGGGAACTATGGCTACACCTTC.

This clone was seen just once. The V and J genes are TRBV11-2 and TRBJ2-3, with 7 positions matching TRBD2. This CDR3 comprises 15 residues. The ends lost 2 bases at V and 0 bases at J; junction bases unmatched: 2. The V gene's germline CDR1 is SGHAT and CDR2 FQNNGV. CDR3 region: CASSLLAGSTDTQYF. The CDR3 region has the DNA TGTGCCAGCAGCTTATTAGCGGGTAGCACAGATACGCAGTATTTT.

The chain joins TRBV5-6 to TRBJ1-5, with D maybe TRBD1 (5 bases). The V end lost 2 bases, the J end lost 5 bases, and 11 bases lay between the germline ends. Germline CDR1 is SGHDT and CDR2 is YYEEEE. The CDR3 contains 14 residues. CDR3 loop: CASSFRGRDQPQHF. CDR3 sequence (DNA): TGTGCCAGCAGCTTTCGGGGACGAGATCAGCCCCAGCATTTT.

The genes are TRBV6-1 and TRBJ1-5; TRBD1 aligns across 8 bases. V lost 7 bases and J lost 3; bases outside the gene matches: 8. The CDR3 runs 15 residues. In germline, CDR1 is MNHNS, CDR2 SASEGT. In DNA form, the CDR3 reads TGTGCCAGCAATTCCCGGGACAGGCTCAATCAGCCCCAGCATTTT. Its protein product is CASNSRDRLNQPQHF.

The V call is TRBV11-2, the J call TRBJ2-7, with 10 bases lining up with TRBD2. V shed 2 bases and J 5 bases; nucleotides not matched to a gene: 6. The CDR3 runs 15 residues. CDR1 and CDR2 from the germline V gene are SGHAT and FQNNGV. In nucleotides, the CDR3 is TGTGCCAGCAGCTTACTAGCGGGAGCGAGCGACGAGCAGTACTTC. Encoded protein: CASSLLAGASDEQYF. Looking up the rest from reference TRBV11-2 and TRBJ2-7 gives the full variable domain: EAGVAQSPRYKIIEKRQSVAFWCNPISGHATLYWYQQILGQGPKLLIQFQNNGVVDDSQLPKDRFSAERLKGVDSTLKIQPAKLEDSAVYLCASSLLAGASDEQYFGPGTRLTVT.

The chain links TRBV5-4 to TRBJ1-1, with a tentative D call TRBD1 (5 bases). The CDR3 length is 15 residues. Trimming removed 4 bases from V and 2 bases from J, with 15 bases in between. The germline gives CDR1 SGHNT, CDR2 YYREEE (reference sequence). CDR3 sequence: CASSRGGTSNTEAFF. The CDR3 DNA is TGTGCCAGCAGCCGGGGGGGGACCTCTAACACTGAAGCTTTCTTT.

This rearrangement joins TRBV10-3 to TRBJ2-3; D remains ambiguous. V gave up 5 bases and J gave up 2 bases, with 5 bases separating them. This CDR3 comprises 12 residues. Germline CDR1 is ENHRY and CDR2 is SYGVKD. As DNA, the CDR3 is TGTGCCATCAGTCCCTCCACAGATACGCAGTATTTT. Translating gives CAISPSTDTQYF.

Only a few counts were recorded for this clone. This rearrangement joins TRBV27 to TRBJ2-7, with D perhaps being TRBD1 or TRBD2 (6 bases each). The germline V gene encodes CDR1 MNHEY and CDR2 SMNVEV (reference sequence). The CDR3 loop spans 13 amino acids. With 4 bases removed from V and 6 bases from J, the gap between germline ends came to 13 bases. The CDR3 region has the DNA TGTGCCAGCAGTTACCGGGGGCCCGTCGAGCAGTACTTC. It specifies CASSYRGPVEQYF.

This chain connects TRBV6-6 to TRBJ2-5, with D possibly being TRBD2 (7 bases). Trimming took 4 bases from V and 1 from J, leaving 13 bases between them. There are 15 residues in the CDR3. From germline, CDR1 is MNHNY and CDR2 SVGAGI (reference sequence). The CDR3 nucleotides are TGTGCCAGCAGTTCCCGGGGAGGGGGCCAAGAGACCCAGTACTTC. The encoded protein is CASSSRGGGQETQYF.

This chain connects TRBV30 to TRBJ1-3; no firm D call. Trimming stripped 1 base from V and 0 bases from J, with 4 bases between. The CDR3 sequence is 13 residues long. Per the germline V gene, CDR1 is GTSNPN and CDR2 is SVGIG (reference sequence). This chain's CDR3 is CAWSGDSGNTIYF. CDR3 coding DNA: TGTGCCTGGAGTGGGGACTCTGGAAACACCATATATTTT.

This rearrangement joins TRBV5-1 to TRBJ2-5, with 9 bases matching TRBD2. This CDR3 has 15 amino acids. The V and J ends lost 3 bases and 5 bases, in that order; junction bases with no gene match: 8. From germline, CDR1 is SGHRS and CDR2 YFSETQ. For the CDR3, the DNA is TGCGCCAGCAGCTCGGGCGGGGGGGCCCACGAGACCCAGTACTTC. Translated: CASSSGGGAHETQYF.

The chain combines TRBV13 with TRBJ1-3, with D tentatively TRBD1 (5 bases). Deletions cut 4 bases from V and 2 bases from J, with 15 bases between. This CDR3 spans 16 amino acids. The germline CDR1 and CDR2 sequences are PRHDT and FYEKMQ (reference sequence). The CDR3 loop reads CASSWRDLLAGNTIYF. The CDR3 nucleotides are TGTGCCAGCAGCTGGAGGGACCTCCTGGCTGGAAACACCATATATTTT.

This chain's CDR3 is CASSPPSGQGNTIYF. CDR3 nucleotides: TGTGCCAGCAGCCCTCCCTCGGGACAGGGAAACACCATATATTTT. The chain employs TRBV7-8 and TRBJ1-3; 7 nucleotides match TRBD1. Germline V gene data show CDR1 as SGHVS and CDR2 as FQNEAQ. J gave up 4 bases and V 5 bases, and 8 bases lay outside the gene matches. The CDR3 extends over 15 amino acids.

This clone occurred many times. V is TRBV28 and J is TRBJ1-1, with 9 bases fitting TRBD1. Per the germline V gene, CDR1 is MDHEN and CDR2 is SYDVKM. The length of the CDR3 is 18 residues. Trimming at V came to 6 bases and at J to 1 base, leaving 15 bases not matched to a gene. The CDR3 DNA sequence: TGTGCCAGCAGCCCCCGTGGGACAGGGAGGATTAGGAACACTGAAGCTTTCTTT. Translating it yields CASSPRGTGRIRNTEAFF.

This clone was seen a single time. The chain is built from TRBV30 and TRBJ2-1, with 7 nucleotides matching TRBD2. Germline V gene lookup returns CDR1 GTSNPN and CDR2 SVGIG (reference sequence). Trimming removed 3 bases from V and 4 bases from J; junction bases left unmatched: 12. The CDR3 runs 16 residues. CDR3 nucleotide sequence: TGTGCCTGGAGGGCTCCCGGGACTATGTCTTACAATGAGCAGTTCTTC. As protein: CAWRAPGTMSYNEQFF.

This clone came up once. The chain uses TRBV9 and TRBJ2-7; D might be TRBD1 (5 bases). CDR3 length equals 15 residues. The V and J ends lost 0 bases and 0 bases respectively, with 10 bases between them. CDR1 SGDLS and CDR2 YYNGEE come from the germline V gene. The CDR3 DNA is TGTGCCAGCAGCGTAGGTGAGGACATCTCCTACGAGCAGTACTTC. This gives the protein CASSVGEDISYEQYF.

This chain connects TRBV7-9 to TRBJ2-7; D unresolved. The CDR3 consists of 13 residues. With 2 bases removed from V and 7 bases from J, the gap between germline ends came to 12 bases. CDR1 is SEHNR and CDR2 is FQNEAQ in the germline V gene (reference sequence). Written as DNA, the CDR3 is TGTGCCAGCAGCTTATACACCAACGGGGAGCAGTACTTC. Translated: CASSLYTNGEQYF.

The genes are TRBV5-1 and TRBJ2-7; no clear D. From germline, CDR1 is SGHRS and CDR2 YFSETQ. The CDR3 length is 12 residues. V was cut by 4 bases and J by 5 bases, with 10 bases left in between. The CDR3 is CASSLTRDEQYF. Written as DNA, the CDR3 is TGCGCCAGCAGCCTTACAAGGGACGAGCAGTACTTC.

The genes are TRBV29-1 and TRBJ2-3; D remains ambiguous. The CDR3 length is 13 residues. CDR1 and CDR2 (germline): SQVTM, ANQGSEA. Between the trimmed V and J ends, which lost 1 base and 6 bases, there was a span of 11 bases. The CDR3 region is CSVEVPPADTQYF. CDR3 bases: TGCAGCGTTGAAGTACCTCCAGCGGATACGCAGTATTTT.

V usage is TRBV11-2 and J usage is TRBJ1-2; D is unclear. CDR3 length: 13 residues. Germline V gene lookup returns CDR1 SGHAT and CDR2 FQNNGV. V was trimmed by 0 bases and J by 8 bases, leaving 10 bases between them. Here the CDR3 reads CASSLERVGGYTF. DNA of the CDR3: TGTGCCAGCAGCTTAGAAAGGGTTGGGGGCTACACCTTC.

This rearrangement joins TRBV5-1 to TRBJ2-5; TRBD1 is a possible D gene (6 bases). This CDR3 contains 14 residues. With 5 bases removed from V and 5 bases from J, the gap between germline ends came to 16 bases. Germline-derived CDR1 and CDR2 are SGHRS and YFSETQ. The CDR3 DNA reads TGCGCCAGCAGTTTTTGGGGTCAGGGGGAGACCCAGTACTTC. Translated, it gives CASSFWGQGETQYF.

This rearrangement joins TRBV27 to TRBJ2-1, with unresolved D. Trimming left V 5 bases short and J 4 bases short, with 9 bases between. Germline values: CDR1 MNHEY, CDR2 SMNVEV (reference sequence). The CDR3 has 13 amino acids. CDR3 coding DNA: TGTGCCAGCAGTCGCTCCCCGTACAATGAGCAGTTCTTC. Its protein is CASSRSPYNEQFF.

V is TRBV5-1 and J is TRBJ2-7; no clear D. The V end was cut by 3 bases, the J end by 2 bases, with 12 bases between. CDR1 and CDR2 (germline): SGHRS, YFSETQ. The CDR3 totals 14 residues. The CDR3 coding sequence is TGCGCCAGCAGCTGGGCGATGGGCGCCTACGAGCAGTACTTC. This sequence encodes CASSWAMGAYEQYF.

The chain couples TRBV11-1 to TRBJ1-1; no reliable D call. Trimming took 1 base from V and 4 from J, leaving 4 bases between them. Per germline, CDR1 SGHAT and CDR2 FQDESV (reference sequence). The CDR3 is 12 amino acids. Here the CDR3 reads CASSLGRTEAFF. The CDR3 bases are TGTGCCAGCAGCTTAGGCCGCACTGAAGCTTTCTTT.